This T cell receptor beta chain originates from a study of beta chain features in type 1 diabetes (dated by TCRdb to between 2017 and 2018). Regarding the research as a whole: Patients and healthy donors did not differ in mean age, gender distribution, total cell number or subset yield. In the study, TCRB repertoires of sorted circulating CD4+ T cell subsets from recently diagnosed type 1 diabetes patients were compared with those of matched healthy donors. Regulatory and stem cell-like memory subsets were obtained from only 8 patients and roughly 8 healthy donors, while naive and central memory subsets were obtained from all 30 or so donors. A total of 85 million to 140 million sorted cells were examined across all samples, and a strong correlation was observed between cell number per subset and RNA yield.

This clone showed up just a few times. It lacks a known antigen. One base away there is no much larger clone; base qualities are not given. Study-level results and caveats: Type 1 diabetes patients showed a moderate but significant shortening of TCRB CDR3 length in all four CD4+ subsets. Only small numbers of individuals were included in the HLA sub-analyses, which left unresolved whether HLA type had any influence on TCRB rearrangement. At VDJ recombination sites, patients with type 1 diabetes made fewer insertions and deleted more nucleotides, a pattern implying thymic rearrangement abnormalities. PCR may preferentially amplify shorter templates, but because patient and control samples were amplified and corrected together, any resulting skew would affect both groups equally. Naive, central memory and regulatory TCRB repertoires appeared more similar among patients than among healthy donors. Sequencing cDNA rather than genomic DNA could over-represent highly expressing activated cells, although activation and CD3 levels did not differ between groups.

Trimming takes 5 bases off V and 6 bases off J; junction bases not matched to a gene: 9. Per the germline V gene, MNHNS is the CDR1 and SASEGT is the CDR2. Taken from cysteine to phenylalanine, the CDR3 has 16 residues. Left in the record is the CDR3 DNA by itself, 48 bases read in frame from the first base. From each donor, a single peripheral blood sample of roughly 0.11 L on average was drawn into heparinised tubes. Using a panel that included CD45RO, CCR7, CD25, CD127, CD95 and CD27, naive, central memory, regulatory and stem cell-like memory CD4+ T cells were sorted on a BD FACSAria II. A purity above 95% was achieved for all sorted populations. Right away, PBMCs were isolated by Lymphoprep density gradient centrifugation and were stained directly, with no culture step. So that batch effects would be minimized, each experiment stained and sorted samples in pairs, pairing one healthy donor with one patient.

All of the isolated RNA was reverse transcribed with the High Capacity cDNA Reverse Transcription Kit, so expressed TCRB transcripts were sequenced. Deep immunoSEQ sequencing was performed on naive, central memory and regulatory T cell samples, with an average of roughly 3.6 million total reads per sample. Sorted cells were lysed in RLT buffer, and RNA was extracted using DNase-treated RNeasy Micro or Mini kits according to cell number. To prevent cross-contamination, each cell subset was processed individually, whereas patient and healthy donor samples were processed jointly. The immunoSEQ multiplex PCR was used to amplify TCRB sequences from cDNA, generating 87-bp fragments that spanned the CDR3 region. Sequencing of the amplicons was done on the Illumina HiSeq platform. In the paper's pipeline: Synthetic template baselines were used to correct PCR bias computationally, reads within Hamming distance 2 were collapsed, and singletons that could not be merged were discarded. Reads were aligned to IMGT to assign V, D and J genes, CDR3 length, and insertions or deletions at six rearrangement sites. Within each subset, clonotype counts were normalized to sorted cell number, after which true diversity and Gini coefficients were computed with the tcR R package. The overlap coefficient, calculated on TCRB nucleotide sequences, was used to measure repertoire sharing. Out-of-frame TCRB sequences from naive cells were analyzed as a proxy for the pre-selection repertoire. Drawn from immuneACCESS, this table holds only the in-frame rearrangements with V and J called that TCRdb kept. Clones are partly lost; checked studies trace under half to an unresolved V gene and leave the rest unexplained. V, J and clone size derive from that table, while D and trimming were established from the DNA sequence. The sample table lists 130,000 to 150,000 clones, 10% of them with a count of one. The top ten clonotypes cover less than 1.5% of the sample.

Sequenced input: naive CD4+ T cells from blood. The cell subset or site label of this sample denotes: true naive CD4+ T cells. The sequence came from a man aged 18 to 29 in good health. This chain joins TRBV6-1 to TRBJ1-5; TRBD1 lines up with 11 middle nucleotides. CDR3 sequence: CASSKGQGALGQPQHF. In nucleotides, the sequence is TGTGCCAGCAGTAAAGGACAGGGGGCACTCGGTCAGCCCCAGCATTTT.